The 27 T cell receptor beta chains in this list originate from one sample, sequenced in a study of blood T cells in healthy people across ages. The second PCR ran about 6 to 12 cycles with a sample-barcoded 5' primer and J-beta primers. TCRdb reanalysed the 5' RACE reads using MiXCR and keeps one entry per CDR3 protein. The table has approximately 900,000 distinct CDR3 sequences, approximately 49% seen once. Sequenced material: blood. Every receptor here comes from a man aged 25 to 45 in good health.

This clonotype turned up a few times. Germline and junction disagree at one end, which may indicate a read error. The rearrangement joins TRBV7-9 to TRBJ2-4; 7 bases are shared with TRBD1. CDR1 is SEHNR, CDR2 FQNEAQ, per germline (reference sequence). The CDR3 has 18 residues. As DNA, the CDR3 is TGTGCCGGCAGCTTAGAGATGGGACAGAAATACGGCAAAAACATTCAGTACTTC. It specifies CAGSLEMGQKYGKNIQYF.

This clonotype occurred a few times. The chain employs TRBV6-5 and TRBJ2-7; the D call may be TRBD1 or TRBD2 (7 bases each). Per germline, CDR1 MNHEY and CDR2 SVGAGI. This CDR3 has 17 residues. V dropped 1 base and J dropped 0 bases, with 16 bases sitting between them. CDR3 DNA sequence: TGTGCCAGCAGTTACTGGCAGGGGGGGGCAGACTCCTACGAGCAGTACTTC. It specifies CASSYWQGGADSYEQYF.

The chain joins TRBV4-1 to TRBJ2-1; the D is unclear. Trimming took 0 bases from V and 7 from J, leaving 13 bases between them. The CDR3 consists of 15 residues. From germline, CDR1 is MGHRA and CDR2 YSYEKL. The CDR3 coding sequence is TGCGCCAGCAGCCAAGAAGGGTACCCTGTGAATGAGCAGTTCTTC. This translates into CASSQEGYPVNEQFF.

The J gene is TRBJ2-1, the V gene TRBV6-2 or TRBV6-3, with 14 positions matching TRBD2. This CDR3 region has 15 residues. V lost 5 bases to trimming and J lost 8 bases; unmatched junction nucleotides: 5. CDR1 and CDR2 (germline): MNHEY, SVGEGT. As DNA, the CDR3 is TGTGCCAGCAGTAAACCGGGACTAGCGGGGGATGAGCAGTTCTTC. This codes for CASSKPGLAGDEQFF.

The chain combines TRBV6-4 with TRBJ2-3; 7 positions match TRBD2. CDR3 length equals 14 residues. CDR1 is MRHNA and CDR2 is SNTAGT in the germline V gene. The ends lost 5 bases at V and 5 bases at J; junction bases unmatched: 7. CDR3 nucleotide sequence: TGTGCCAGCAGTCGGGGAGGGGTTGGAGATACGCAGTATTTT. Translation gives CASSRGGVGDTQYF.

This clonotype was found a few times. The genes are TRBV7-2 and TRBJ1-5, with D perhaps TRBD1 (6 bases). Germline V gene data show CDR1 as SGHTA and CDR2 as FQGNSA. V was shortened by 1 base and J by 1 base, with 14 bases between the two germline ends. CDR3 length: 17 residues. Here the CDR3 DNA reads TGTGCCAGCAGCTTAGGCAGATGGACAGTAAGCAATCAGCCCCAGCATTTT. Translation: CASSLGRWTVSNQPQHF. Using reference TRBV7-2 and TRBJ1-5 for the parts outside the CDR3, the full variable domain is GAGVSQSPSNKVTEKGKDVELRCDPISGHTALYWYRQSLGQGLEFLIYFQGNSAPDKSGLPSDRFSAERTGGSVSTLTIQRTQQEDSAVYLCASSLGRWTVSNQPQHFGDGTRLSIL.

CDR3 bases: TGTGCCAGCAGTTTGGGGGGGGGCGCCGAGGCTTTCTTT. Translated: CASSLGGGAEAFF. This rearrangement joins TRBV27 to TRBJ1-1; D is possibly TRBD1 (6 bases). Germline CDR1 and CDR2: MNHEY and SMNVEV (reference sequence). V lost 3 bases and J lost 11, with 16 bases in between. This CDR3 has 13 residues.

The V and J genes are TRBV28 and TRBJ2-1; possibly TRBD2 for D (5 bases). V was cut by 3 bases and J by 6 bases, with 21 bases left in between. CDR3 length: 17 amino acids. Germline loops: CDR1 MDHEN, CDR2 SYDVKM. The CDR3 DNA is TGTGCCAGCAGTTTTGTTCCGGGGATCGGGCCTTTCAATGAGCAGTTCTTC. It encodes CASSFVPGIGPFNEQFF.

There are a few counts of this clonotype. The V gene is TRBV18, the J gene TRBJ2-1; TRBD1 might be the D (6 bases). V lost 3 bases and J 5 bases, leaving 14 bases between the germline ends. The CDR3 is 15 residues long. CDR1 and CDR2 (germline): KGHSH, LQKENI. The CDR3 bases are TGTGCCAGCTCACCCCCCGGCCAGGGGAACAATGAGCAGTTCTTC. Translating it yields CASSPPGQGNNEQFF.

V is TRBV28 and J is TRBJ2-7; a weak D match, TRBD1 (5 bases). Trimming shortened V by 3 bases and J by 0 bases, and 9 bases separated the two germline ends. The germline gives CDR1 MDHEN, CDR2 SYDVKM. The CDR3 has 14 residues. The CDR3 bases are TGTGCCAGCAGTTTTACGGACATCTCCTACGAGCAGTACTTC. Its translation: CASSFTDISYEQYF.

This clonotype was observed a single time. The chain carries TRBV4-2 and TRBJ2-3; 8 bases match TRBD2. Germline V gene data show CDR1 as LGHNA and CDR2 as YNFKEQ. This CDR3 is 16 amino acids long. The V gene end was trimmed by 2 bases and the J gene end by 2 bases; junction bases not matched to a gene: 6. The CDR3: CASSQQAGAYTDTQYF. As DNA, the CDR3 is TGTGCCAGCAGCCAACAAGCGGGGGCCTACACAGATACGCAGTATTTT.

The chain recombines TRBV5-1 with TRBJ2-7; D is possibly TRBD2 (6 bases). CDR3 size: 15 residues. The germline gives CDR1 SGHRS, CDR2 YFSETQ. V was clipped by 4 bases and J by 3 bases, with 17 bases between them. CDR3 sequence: CASSAGGADNYEQYF. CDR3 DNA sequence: TGCGCCAGCAGCGCTGGCGGGGCGGATAACTACGAGCAGTACTTC.

The CDR3 sequence: CASSPRASQETQYF. Here the CDR3 DNA reads TGTGCCAGCTCACCGAGGGCTAGTCAAGAGACCCAGTACTTC. The V and J genes are TRBV18 and TRBJ2-5; possibly TRBD2 for D (5 bases). Germline V gives CDR1 KGHSH, CDR2 LQKENI. This CDR3 comprises 14 residues. The V end was cut by 3 bases, the J end by 2 bases, with 10 bases between.

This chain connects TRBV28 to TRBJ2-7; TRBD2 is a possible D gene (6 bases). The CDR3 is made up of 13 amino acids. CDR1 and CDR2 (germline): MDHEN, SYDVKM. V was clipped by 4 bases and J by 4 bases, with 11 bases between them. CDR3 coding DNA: TGTGCCAGCAGTTCGGGACTTAAATACGAGCAGTACTTC. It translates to CASSSGLKYEQYF.

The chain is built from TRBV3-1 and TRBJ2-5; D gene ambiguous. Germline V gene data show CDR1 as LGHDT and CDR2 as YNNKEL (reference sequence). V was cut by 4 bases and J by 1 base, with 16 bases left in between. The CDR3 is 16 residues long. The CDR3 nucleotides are TGTGCCAGCAGCCCTCCCCGGCCAGTAAGCCAAGAGACCCAGTACTTC. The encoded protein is CASSPPRPVSQETQYF.

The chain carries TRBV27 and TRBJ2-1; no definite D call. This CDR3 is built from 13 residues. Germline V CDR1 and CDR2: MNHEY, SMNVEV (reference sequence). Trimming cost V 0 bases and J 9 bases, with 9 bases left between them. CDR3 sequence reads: CASSLSGSGEQFF. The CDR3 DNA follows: TGTGCCAGCAGTTTATCGGGGTCGGGTGAGCAGTTCTTC.

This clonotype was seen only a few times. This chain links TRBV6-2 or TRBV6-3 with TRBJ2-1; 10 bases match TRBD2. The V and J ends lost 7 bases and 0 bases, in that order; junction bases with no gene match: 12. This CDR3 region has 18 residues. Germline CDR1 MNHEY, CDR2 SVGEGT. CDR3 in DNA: TGTGCCAGCACCGGCTCTAGCGGGGGCCCTAGCTCCTACAATGAGCAGTTCTTC. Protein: CASTGSSGGPSSYNEQFF.

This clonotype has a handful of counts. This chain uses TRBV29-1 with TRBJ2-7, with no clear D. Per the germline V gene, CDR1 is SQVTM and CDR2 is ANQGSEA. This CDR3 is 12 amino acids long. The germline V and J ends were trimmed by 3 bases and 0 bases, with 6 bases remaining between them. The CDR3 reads CSVETDSYEQYF. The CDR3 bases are TGCAGCGTTGAGACTGACTCCTACGAGCAGTACTTC.

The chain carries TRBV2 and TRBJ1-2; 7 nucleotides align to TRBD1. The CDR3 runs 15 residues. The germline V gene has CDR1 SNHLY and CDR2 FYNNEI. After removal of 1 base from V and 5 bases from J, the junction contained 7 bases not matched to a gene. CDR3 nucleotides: TGTGCCAGCAGTGAAGGACAGGGCACCGAGTATGGCTACACCTTC. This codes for CASSEGQGTEYGYTF.

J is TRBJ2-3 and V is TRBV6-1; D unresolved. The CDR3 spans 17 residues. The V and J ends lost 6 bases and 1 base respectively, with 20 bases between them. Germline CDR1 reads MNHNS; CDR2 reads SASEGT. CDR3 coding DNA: TGTGCCAGCAGAACGACCCCTCACTCATGGGGCACAGATACGCAGTATTTT. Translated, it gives CASRTTPHSWGTDTQYF.

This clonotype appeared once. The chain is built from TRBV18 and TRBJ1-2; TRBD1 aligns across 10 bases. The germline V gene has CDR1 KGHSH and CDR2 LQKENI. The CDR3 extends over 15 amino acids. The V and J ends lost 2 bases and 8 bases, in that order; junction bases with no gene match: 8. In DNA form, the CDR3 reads TGTGCCAGCTCACCAACCGGGACAGGGGAAAAAGGCTACACCTTC. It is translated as CASSPTGTGEKGYTF.

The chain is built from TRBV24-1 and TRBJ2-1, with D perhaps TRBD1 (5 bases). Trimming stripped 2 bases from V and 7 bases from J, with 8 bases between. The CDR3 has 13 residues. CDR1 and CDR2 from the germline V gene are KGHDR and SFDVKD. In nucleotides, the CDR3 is TGTGCCACCAGTGATTCCAGGGAAAATGAGCAGTTCTTC. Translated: CATSDSRENEQFF.

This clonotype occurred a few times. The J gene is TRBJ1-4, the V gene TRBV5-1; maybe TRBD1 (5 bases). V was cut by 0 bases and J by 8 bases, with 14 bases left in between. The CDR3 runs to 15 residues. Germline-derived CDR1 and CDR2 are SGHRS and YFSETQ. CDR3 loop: CASSLDPGREEKLFF. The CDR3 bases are TGCGCCAGCAGCTTGGATCCGGGACGGGAGGAAAAACTGTTTTTT.

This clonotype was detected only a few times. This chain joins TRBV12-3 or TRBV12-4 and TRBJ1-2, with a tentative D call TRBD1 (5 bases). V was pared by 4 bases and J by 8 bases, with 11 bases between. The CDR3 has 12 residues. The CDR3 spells CASSSGREGYTF. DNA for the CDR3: TGTGCCAGCAGTTCAGGGAGGGAGGGCTACACCTTC.

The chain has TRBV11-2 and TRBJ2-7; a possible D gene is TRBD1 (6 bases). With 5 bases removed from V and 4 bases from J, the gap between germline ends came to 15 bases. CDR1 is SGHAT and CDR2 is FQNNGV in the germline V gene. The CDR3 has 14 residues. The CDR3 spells CASSQSLTGYEQYF. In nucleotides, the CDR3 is TGTGCCAGCAGCCAGAGCCTCACAGGGTACGAGCAGTACTTC.

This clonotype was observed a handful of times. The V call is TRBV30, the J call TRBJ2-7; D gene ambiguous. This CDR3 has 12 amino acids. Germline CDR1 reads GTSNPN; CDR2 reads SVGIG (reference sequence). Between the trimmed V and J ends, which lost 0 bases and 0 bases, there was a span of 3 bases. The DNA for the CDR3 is TGTGCCTGGAGTGTAGTCTCCTACGAGCAGTACTTC. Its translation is CAWSVVSYEQYF.

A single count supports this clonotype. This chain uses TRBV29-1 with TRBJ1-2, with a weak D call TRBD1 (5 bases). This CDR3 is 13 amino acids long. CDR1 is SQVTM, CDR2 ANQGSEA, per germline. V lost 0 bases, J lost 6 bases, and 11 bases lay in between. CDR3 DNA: TGCAGCGTTGAAGAGTGGGGAGGGGATGGCTACACCTTC. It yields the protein CSVEEWGGDGYTF.